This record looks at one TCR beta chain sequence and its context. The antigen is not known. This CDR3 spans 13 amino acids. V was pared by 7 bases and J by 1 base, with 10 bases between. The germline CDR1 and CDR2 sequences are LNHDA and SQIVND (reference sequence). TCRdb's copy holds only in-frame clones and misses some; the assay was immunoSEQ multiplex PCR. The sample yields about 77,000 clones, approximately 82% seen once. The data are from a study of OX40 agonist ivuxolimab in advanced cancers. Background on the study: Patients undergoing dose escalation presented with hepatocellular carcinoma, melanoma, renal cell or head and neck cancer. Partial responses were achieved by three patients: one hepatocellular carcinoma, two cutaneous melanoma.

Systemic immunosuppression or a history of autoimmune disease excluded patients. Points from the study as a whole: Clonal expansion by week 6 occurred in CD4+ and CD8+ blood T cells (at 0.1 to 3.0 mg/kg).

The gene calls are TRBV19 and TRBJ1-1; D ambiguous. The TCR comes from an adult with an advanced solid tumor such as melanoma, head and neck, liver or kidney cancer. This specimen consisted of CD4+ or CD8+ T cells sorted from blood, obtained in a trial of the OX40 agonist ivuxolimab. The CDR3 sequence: CASIKPENTEAFF. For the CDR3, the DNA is TGTGCCAGTATTAAGCCCGAGAACACTGAAGCTTTCTTT.